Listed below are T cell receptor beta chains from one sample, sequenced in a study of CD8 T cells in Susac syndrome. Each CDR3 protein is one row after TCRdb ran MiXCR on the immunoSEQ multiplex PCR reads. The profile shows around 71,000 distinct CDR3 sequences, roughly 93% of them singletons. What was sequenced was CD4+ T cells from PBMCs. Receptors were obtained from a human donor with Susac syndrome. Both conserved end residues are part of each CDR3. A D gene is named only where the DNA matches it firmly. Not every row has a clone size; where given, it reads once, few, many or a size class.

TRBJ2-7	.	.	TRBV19	CASSPQAESDEQYF	TGTGCCAGTAGCCCACAGGCGGAGTCGGACGAGCAGTACTTC
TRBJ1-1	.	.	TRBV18	CASSPVTEAFF	TGTGCCAGCTCACCAGTCACTGAAGCTTTCTTT
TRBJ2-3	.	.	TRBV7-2	CASSFTYGGGGSTDTQYF	TGTGCCAGCAGCTTTACTTACGGTGGTGGGGGTAGTACAGATACGCAGTATTTT
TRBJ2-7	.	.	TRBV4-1	CASSQDKIQYEQYF	TGCGCCAGCAGCCAAGATAAGATCCAATACGAGCAGTACTTC
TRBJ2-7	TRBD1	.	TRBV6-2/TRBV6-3	CASSYSAGQGFREQYF	TGTGCCAGCAGTTATTCGGCGGGACAGGGTTTTAGGGAGCAGTACTTC
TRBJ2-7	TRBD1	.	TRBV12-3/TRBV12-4	CASSLHGQGPYEQYF	TGTGCCAGCAGTTTACACGGACAGGGGCCCTACGAGCAGTACTTC
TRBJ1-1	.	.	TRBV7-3	CASSLFVGRGTEAFF	TGTGCCAGCAGCTTATTTGTGGGCAGGGGCACTGAAGCTTTCTTT
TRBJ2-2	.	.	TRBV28	CASSLGYGELFF	TGTGCCAGCAGTTTAGGGTACGGGGAGCTGTTTTTT
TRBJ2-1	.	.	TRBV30	CAWSERGPPPFF	TGTGCCTGGAGTGAGAGAGGTCCCCCCCCGTTCTTC
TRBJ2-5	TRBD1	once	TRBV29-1	CSVGPGQGIQETQYF	TGCAGCGTTGGGCCGGGACAGGGCATACAAGAGACCCAGTACTTC
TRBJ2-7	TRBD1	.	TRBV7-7	CASSLGGTGGYEQYF	TGTGCTAGCAGCTTAGGAGGGACAGGGGGCTACGAGCAGTACTTC
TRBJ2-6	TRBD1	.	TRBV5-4	CASSLTGGSSGANVLTF	TGTGCCAGCAGCTTGACAGGGGGATCGTCTGGGGCCAACGTCCTGACTTTC
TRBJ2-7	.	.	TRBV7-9	CASSAPGGAGYEQYF	TGTGCCAGCAGCGCCCCTGGAGGGGCGGGTTACGAGCAGTACTTC
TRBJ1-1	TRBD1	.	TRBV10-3	CAITHDLGTGVNIEAFF	TGTGCCATCACCCACGATTTAGGGACAGGGGTTAATATTGAAGCTTTCTTT
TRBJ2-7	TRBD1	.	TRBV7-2	CASSLAGNRGVYEQYF	TGTGCCAGCAGCTTAGCCGGTAACAGGGGAGTCTACGAGCAGTACTTC
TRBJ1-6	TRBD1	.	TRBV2	CASRITGVKNSPLHF	TGTGCCAGCAGAATAACAGGGGTTAAGAATTCACCCCTCCACTTT
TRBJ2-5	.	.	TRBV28	CASCGAQQETQYF	TGTGCCAGCTGCGGGGCTCAACAAGAGACCCAGTACTTC
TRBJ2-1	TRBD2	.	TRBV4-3	CASIDGSGGARVEQFF	TGCGCCAGCATAGATGGTAGCGGGGGGGCACGGGTTGAGCAGTTCTTC
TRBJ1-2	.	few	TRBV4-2	CASSQDGADLRRGYTF	TGTGCCAGCAGCCAAGATGGGGCAGACCTCCGGAGGGGCTACACCTTC
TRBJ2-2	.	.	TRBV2	CASRGTTNTGELFF	TGTGCCAGCAGGGGGACAACGAACACCGGGGAGCTGTTTTTT
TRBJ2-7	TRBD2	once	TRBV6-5	CASSYSTVAGGYEQYF	TGTGCCAGCAGTTACTCGACAGTAGCGGGGGGGTACGAGCAGTACTTC
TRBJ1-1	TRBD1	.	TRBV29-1	CSVEDLGQVPGAFF	TGCAGCGTTGAAGATCTGGGACAGGTCCCGGGAGCTTTCTTT
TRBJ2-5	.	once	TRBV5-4	CASSSYSETQYF	TGTGCCAGCAGCTCGTATAGCGAGACCCAGTACTTC
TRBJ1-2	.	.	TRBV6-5	CASSYGSSGLDGYTF	TGTGCCAGCAGTTACGGCAGCTCGGGTTTAGATGGCTACACCTTC
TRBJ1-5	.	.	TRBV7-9	CASSLETDYQPQHF	TGTGCCAGCAGCTTAGAAACAGATTATCAGCCCCAGCATTTT
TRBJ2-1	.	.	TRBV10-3	CAISESQSREQFF	TGTGCCATCAGTGAGTCCCAATCACGGGAGCAGTTCTTC
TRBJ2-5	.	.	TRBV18	CASSPVYRETQYF	TGTGCCAGCTCACCTGTCTATCGGGAGACCCAGTACTTC
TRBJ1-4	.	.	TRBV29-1	CSAGVGTEANEKLFF	TGCAGCGCCGGGGTTGGGACTGAGGCTAATGAAAAACTGTTTTTT
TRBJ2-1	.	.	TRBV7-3	CASSLASGPGKNEQFF	TGTGCCAGCAGCTTAGCCAGCGGGCCTGGGAAAAATGAGCAGTTCTTC
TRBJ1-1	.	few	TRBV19	CASSPRTRNTEAFF	TGTGCCAGTAGTCCCAGGACTCGTAACACTGAAGCTTTCTTT
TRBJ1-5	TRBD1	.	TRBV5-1	CASSLGTGAINQPQHF	TGCGCCAGCAGCTTGGGCACAGGGGCAATCAATCAGCCCCAGCATTTT
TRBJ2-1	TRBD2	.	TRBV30	CAWSVGPLAGWNEQFF	TGTGCCTGGAGTGTAGGTCCCCTAGCGGGGTGGAATGAGCAGTTCTTC
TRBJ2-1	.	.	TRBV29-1	CSVTGQFQNNEQFF	TGCAGCGTAACTGGACAGTTTCAAAACAATGAGCAGTTCTTC
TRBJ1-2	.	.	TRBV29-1	CSVLDRLYGYTF	TGCAGCGTTCTAGATCGACTCTATGGCTACACCTTC
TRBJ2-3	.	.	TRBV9	CASSVAGHDGTDTQYF	TGTGCCAGCAGCGTAGCGGGACATGACGGCACAGATACGCAGTATTTT
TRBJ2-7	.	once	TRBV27	CASSLSPGAPYEQYF	TGTGCCAGCAGTTTATCCCCAGGGGCTCCGTACGAGCAGTACTTC
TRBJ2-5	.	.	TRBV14	CASSLGVRLQKETQYF	TGTGCCAGCAGCCTAGGAGTACGGCTACAGAAAGAGACCCAGTACTTC
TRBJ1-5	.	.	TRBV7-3	CASSLDGDSNQPQHF	TGTGCCAGCAGCCTGGACGGGGATAGCAATCAGCCCCAGCATTTT
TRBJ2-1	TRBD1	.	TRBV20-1	CSARELTGDPNEQFF	TGCAGTGCTAGAGAATTGACAGGGGACCCCAATGAGCAGTTCTTC
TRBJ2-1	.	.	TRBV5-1	CASATGTNEQFF	TGCGCCAGCGCTACCGGGACCAATGAGCAGTTCTTC
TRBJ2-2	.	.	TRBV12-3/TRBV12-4	CASSFINSNTGELFF	TGTGCCAGCAGTTTTATTAACAGTAACACCGGGGAGCTGTTTTTT
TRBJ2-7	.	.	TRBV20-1	CSVWGSSYEQYF	TGCAGTGTTTGGGGAAGCTCCTACGAGCAGTACTTC
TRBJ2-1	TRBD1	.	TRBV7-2	CASSFSGGTGYNEQFF	TGTGCCAGCAGCTTCTCTGGAGGGACAGGGTACAATGAGCAGTTCTTC
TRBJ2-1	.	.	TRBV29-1	CSGSRDIRGQFF	TGCAGCGGCTCGAGGGACATTCGGGGGCAGTTCTTC
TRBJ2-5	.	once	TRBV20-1	CSASHQETQYF	TGCAGTGCTAGCCATCAAGAGACCCAGTACTTC
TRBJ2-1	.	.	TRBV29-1	CSVDLLLGLNEQFF	TGCAGCGTTGACTTACTATTAGGTTTGAATGAGCAGTTCTTC
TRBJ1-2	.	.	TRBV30	CAWSQVSYTF	TGTGCCTGGAGCCAAGTTAGCTACACCTTC
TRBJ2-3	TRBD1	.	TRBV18	CASSQASDRVYDTQYF	TGTGCCAGCTCACAGGCTTCGGACAGGGTGTACGATACGCAGTATTTT
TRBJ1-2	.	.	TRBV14	CASSQDAGRFYGYTF	TGTGCCAGCAGCCAAGATGCGGGACGCTTCTATGGCTACACCTTC
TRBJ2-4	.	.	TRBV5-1	CASSGDLKNIQYF	TGCGCCAGCAGCGGGGATCTTAAAAACATTCAGTACTTC
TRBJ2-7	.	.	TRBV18	CASSLNPGGPYEQYF	TGTGCCAGCTCACTCAATCCCGGGGGTCCCTACGAGCAGTACTTC
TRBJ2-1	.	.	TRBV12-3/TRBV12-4	CASSSGYNEQFF	TGTGCCAGCAGTTCTGGCTACAATGAGCAGTTCTTC
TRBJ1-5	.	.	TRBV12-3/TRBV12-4	CASSPVWGWGNQPQHF	TGTGCCAGCAGTCCCGTCTGGGGCTGGGGCAATCAGCCCCAGCATTTT
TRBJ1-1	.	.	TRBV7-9	CASSLALIVTEAFF	TGTGCCAGCAGCTTAGCGCTAATTGTTACTGAAGCTTTCTTT
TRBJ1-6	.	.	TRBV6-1	CASRRGGRPTYNSPLHF	TGTGCCAGCCGGCGGGGGGGCAGACCCACCTATAATTCACCCCTCCACTTT